This T cell receptor (beta chain) was documented in a study of identical twins. This clonotype was recorded a few times. Trimming cost V 1 base and J 8 bases, with 14 bases left between them. There are 14 residues in the CDR3. Germline V lookup: CDR1 SGHTA, CDR2 FQGNSA. After template switching added a universal primer site, the resulting cDNA carried unique molecular identifiers. TCRdb reanalysed the 5' RACE reads using MiXCR and keeps one entry per CDR3 protein. The table records 400,000 to 550,000 distinct CDR3 sequences, around 24% of them present only once. A further study also used this sample, focusing on T cells expressing NK-cell markers.

Material for sequencing was CD4+ T cells sorted from blood. The receptor was isolated from a woman aged 18 to 35 in good health. The chain couples TRBV7-2 to TRBJ1-2; a possible D gene is TRBD1 (5 bases). CDR3 in amino acids: CASSLVGQGGGYTF. CDR3 sequence (DNA): TGTGCCAGCAGCTTAGTTGGGCAGGGAGGCGGCTACACCTTC.